The 10 T cell receptor beta chains presented below share a single source sample, sequenced in a study of T cells in Graves' hyperthyroidism and ophthalmopathy. RNA transcripts served as the template for amplifying TCR beta CDR3 regions. TCR CDR3 regions were first amplified by RT-PCR with HTBI primers. Each CDR3 protein gets one entry after TCRdb re-called the multiplex PCR reads with MiXCR. The sample yields 600,000 to 700,000 distinct CDR3 sequences, less than 45% seen once. Specimen: peripheral blood or thyroid tissue (not recorded which). The receptors here all came from an adult man with Graves' disease, either hyperthyroidism or ophthalmopathy (not recorded which).

This clonotype has at least ten counts. The chain is built from TRBV7-2 and TRBJ2-2; D could derive from TRBD1 or TRBD2 (5 bases each). The V gene lost 5 bases and the J gene lost 1 base, with 11 bases spanning the gap. This CDR3 is 15 amino acids long. CDR1 and CDR2 (germline): SGHTA, FQGNSA. The CDR3 sequence: CASSPGTGNTGELFF. The CDR3 DNA follows: TGTGCCAGCAGCCCCGGGACGGGGAACACCGGGGAGCTGTTTTTT. The full variable domain, completed using reference TRBV7-2 and TRBJ2-2, is GAGVSQSPSNKVTEKGKDVELRCDPISGHTALYWYRQSLGQGLEFLIYFQGNSAPDKSGLPSDRFSAERTGGSVSTLTIQRTQQEDSAVYLCASSPGTGNTGELFFGEGSRLTVL.

This clonotype was seen more than once but under ten times. The V and J genes are TRBV6-6 and TRBJ2-7; possible D gene TRBD1, 6 bases. From germline, CDR1 is MNHNY and CDR2 SVGAGI (reference sequence). The CDR3 totals 13 residues. Trimming cost V 0 bases and J 4 bases, with 7 bases left between them. As DNA, the CDR3 is TGTGCCAGCAGTTACTCACAGGGTTACGAGCAGTACTTC. As protein: CASSYSQGYEQYF.

In this sample, this clonotype turned up many times. The J gene is TRBJ2-5, the V gene TRBV6-6; D ambiguous. The CDR3 is made up of 13 amino acids. The ends were cut back, 0 bases at V and 1 base at J, with 3 bases in the middle. From germline, CDR1 is MNHNY and CDR2 SVGAGI (reference sequence). The CDR3 DNA is TGTGCCAGCAGTTACTCGAGCCAAGAGACCCAGTACTTC. Translating gives CASSYSSQETQYF.

The chain has TRBV2 and TRBJ1-1; 9 nucleotides line up with TRBD1. This CDR3 contains 16 residues. Trimming at V came to 2 bases and at J to 5 bases, leaving 9 bases not matched to a gene. Germline V gene lookup returns CDR1 SNHLY and CDR2 FYNNEI. The CDR3 DNA is TGTGCCAGCAGTGAAAACAGGGGGCCGAGAAGGACTGAAGCTTTCTTT. It translates to CASSENRGPRRTEAFF.

Concerning this clonotype itself: One end of the junction varies from germline; a read error may be responsible. V usage is TRBV7-9 and J usage is TRBJ1-1; no clear D. The CDR3 is made up of 14 amino acids. Looked up from germline, CDR1 is SEHNR and CDR2 is FQNEAQ (reference sequence). The CDR3 loop is CASGLAPVNTEAFF. The CDR3 coding sequence is TGTGCCAGCGGCTTAGCTCCAGTGAACACTGAAGCTTTCTTT.

This clonotype appeared many times. A read error may account for a junction end that differs from germline. V and J are TRBV2 and TRBJ1-2; 8 bases line up with TRBD1. CDR1 is SNHLY and CDR2 is FYNNEI in the germline V gene. This CDR3 comprises 14 residues. The DNA for the CDR3 is TGTGCCAGCAGTGAAACACAGGGGGTTTTTGGCTTCACCTTC. Translating gives CASSETQGVFGFTF.

The chain carries TRBV7-9 and TRBJ2-7, with 8 bases matching TRBD1. Germline assignment: CDR1 SEHNR and CDR2 FQNEAQ (reference sequence). This CDR3 region has 15 residues. J gave up 5 bases and V 10 bases, and 16 bases lay outside the gene matches. CDR3 in amino acids: CATSDTRTGPHEQYF. The CDR3 bases are TGTGCCACCAGTGATACCCGGACAGGGCCCCACGAGCAGTACTTC. The whole variable domain, filled in from reference TRBV7-9 and TRBJ2-7, reads DTGVSQNPRHKITKRGQNVTFRCDPISEHNRLYWYRQTLGQGPEFLTYFQNEAQLEKSRLLSDRFSAERPKGSFSTLEIQRTEQGDSAMYLCATSDTRTGPHEQYFGPGTRLTVT.

This clonotype was seen at least ten times. The genes are TRBV7-9 and TRBJ1-3, with D unclear. The V end lost 7 bases, the J end lost 2 bases, and 3 bases lay between the germline ends. The CDR3 is 11 residues long. CDR1 is SEHNR, CDR2 FQNEAQ, per germline (reference sequence). The CDR3 region has the DNA TGTGCCAGCACCGCTGGAAACACCATATATTTT. It encodes CASTAGNTIYF.

This clonotype occurred many times. The chain has TRBV10-3 and TRBJ1-5; a possible D gene is TRBD1 (5 bases). V lost 2 bases to trimming and J lost 8 bases, with 13 bases between them. CDR1 is ENHRY, CDR2 SYGVKD, per germline. The CDR3 sequence is 14 residues long. The CDR3 sequence: CAISEDRLSEPQHF. The CDR3 DNA follows: TGTGCCATCAGTGAGGACAGACTTTCAGAGCCCCAGCATTTT.

This clonotype was found a few times. V and J are TRBV20-1 and TRBJ1-1; 8 bases match TRBD1. From germline, CDR1 is DFQATT and CDR2 SNEGSKA (reference sequence). The ends lost 6 bases at V and 4 bases at J; junction bases unmatched: 4. This CDR3 region has 12 residues. The CDR3 protein is CSADTGGTEAFF. The CDR3 DNA is TGCAGTGCGGATACAGGGGGCACTGAAGCTTTCTTT.